The 30 T cell receptor beta chains presented below share a single source sample, sequenced in a study of regulatory T cells in long-lasting Graves disease. Time point in this sample: newly diagnosed GD, antithyroid drugs for less than 3 months. There was RNA extracted from PBMCs, and the TCR library was made from it. Arm-PCR with iRepertoire HTBI primers amplified the CDR3 regions for these TCR beta libraries. TCRdb independently ran MiXCR on the multiplex PCR reads; one entry per CDR3 protein. The table has about 460,000 distinct CDR3 sequences, around 15% seen once. These data are also associated with another study on T cells in Graves' hyperthyroidism and ophthalmopathy.

The input for sequencing was peripheral blood mononuclear cells (PBMCs), taken at new diagnosis, from a patient treated with antithyroid drugs. The receptors shown here come from a woman aged 45 to 65 with Graves disease.

A note on this clonotype: This sequence may be a read error, since a much larger clone differs from it by one base. The CDR3 DNA follows: TGTGCCAGCATCCTAGGGACAGCAGCTAATGAAAAACTGTTTTTT. Its translation: CASILGTAANEKLFF. The chain has TRBV2 and TRBJ1-4; TRBD1 agrees at 7 bases. The junction had 8 bases not matched to a gene; V was cut back by 7 bases and J by 3 bases. Germline values: CDR1 SNHLY, CDR2 FYNNEI. The CDR3 loop spans 15 amino acids.

The rearrangement uses TRBV30 and TRBJ2-5; 7 nucleotides line up with TRBD1. CDR3 length: 14 residues. Looked up from germline, CDR1 is GTSNPN and CDR2 is SVGIG (reference sequence). With V trimmed by 1 base and J by 5 bases, 7 bases remained unmatched. Here the CDR3 DNA reads TGTGCCTGGAGTGGGGGACAGATCCTGGAGACCCAGTACTTC. Encoded protein: CAWSGGQILETQYF. The full variable domain, its missing parts supplied by reference TRBV30 and TRBJ2-5, is SQTIHQWPATLVQPVGSPLSLECTVEGTSNPNLYWYRQAAGRGLQLLFYSVGIGQISSEVPQNLSASRPQDRQFILSSKKLLLSDSGFYLCAWSGGQILETQYFGPGTRLLVL.

As for this clonotype: The junction and the germline gene differ at one end; a read error may be behind it. The chain combines TRBV3-1 with TRBJ1-1; D is unresolved. Germline V gene sequence: CDR1 LGHDT, CDR2 YNNKEL (reference sequence). The CDR3 totals 15 residues. The CDR3 is CACSQVSLPSTEAFF. The CDR3 DNA sequence: TGTGCCTGCAGCCAAGTGTCCCTACCTAGCACTGAAGCTTTCTTT.

In this sample, this clonotype turned up many times. The gene calls are TRBV20-1 and TRBJ2-1, with 7 positions matching TRBD1. Losses at the gene ends were 6 bases for V and 0 bases for J; bases not matched to a gene: 8. This CDR3 is built from 15 residues. Germline V CDR1 and CDR2: DFQATT, SNEGSKA (reference sequence). The CDR3 loop reads CSASTGTSSYNEQFF. CDR3 nucleotide sequence: TGCAGTGCATCGACAGGGACGAGCTCCTACAATGAGCAGTTCTTC.

This clonotype turned up a few times. In DNA, the CDR3 is TGCAGTGCTAGACAGGGGGTTGGCACTGAAGCTTTCTTT. As protein: CSARQGVGTEAFF. The chain couples TRBV20-1 to TRBJ1-1, with 7 bases matching TRBD1. J gave up 4 bases and V 2 bases, and 4 bases lay outside the gene matches. This CDR3 is built from 13 residues. Germline V gives CDR1 DFQATT, CDR2 SNEGSKA (reference sequence).

This clonotype was seen at least ten times. The chain employs TRBV5-1 and TRBJ2-7, with D tentatively TRBD1 or TRBD2 (5 bases each). Between the trimmed V and J ends, which lost 4 bases and 3 bases, there was a span of 14 bases. This CDR3 has 14 amino acids. Germline-derived CDR1 and CDR2 are SGHRS and YFSETQ. CDR3 nucleotide sequence: TGCGCCAGCAGCATGGGACCCCTGGACTACGAGCAGTACTTC. This translates into CASSMGPLDYEQYF.

The chain joins TRBV11-2 to TRBJ2-7; TRBD2 aligns across 12 bases. The V segment lost 2 bases and the J segment 4 bases; nucleotides outside the gene matches: 15. Germline-derived CDR1 and CDR2 are SGHAT and FQNNGV. This CDR3 is 19 amino acids long. CDR3 DNA: TGTGCCAGCAGCTTAAGGGGTGGACTAGCGGGATTGGGTCAATACGAGCAGTACTTC. Translated: CASSLRGGLAGLGQYEQYF.

V and J are TRBV3-1 and TRBJ2-3; a weak D match, TRBD2 (6 bases). V was trimmed by 6 bases and J by 6 bases, leaving 13 bases between them. CDR1 and CDR2 from the germline V gene are LGHDT and YNNKEL (reference sequence). This CDR3 is 13 amino acids long. CDR3 amino acids: CASRPGSWDTQYF. The CDR3 DNA reads TGTGCCAGCAGACCCGGGAGTTGGGATACGCAGTATTTT.

The chain joins TRBV15 to TRBJ2-3, with 9 bases identical to TRBD2. The trim removed 3 bases at V and 2 bases at J, leaving 12 bases unmatched. The germline V gene has CDR1 LNHNV and CDR2 YYDKDF (reference sequence). The CDR3 is 18 amino acids. As DNA, the CDR3 is TGTGCCACCAGCAGTAGCGGGGGTGAGATATTCGTCACAGATACGCAGTATTTT. Translating it yields CATSSSGGEIFVTDTQYF.

This clonotype came up a few times. The genes are TRBV19 and TRBJ1-1; no clear D gene. V dropped 1 base and J dropped 3 bases, with 6 bases sitting between them. The CDR3 contains 13 residues. Germline-derived CDR1 and CDR2 are LNHDA and SQIVND (reference sequence). The CDR3, as DNA: TGTGCCAGTAGTATAGGAGGTCACACTGAAGCTTTCTTT. This encodes CASSIGGHTEAFF.

This clonotype was observed at least ten times. V is TRBV28 and J is TRBJ1-1; TRBD1 matches at 7 bases. Germline V gene sequence: CDR1 MDHEN, CDR2 SYDVKM. There are 14 residues in the CDR3. Losses at the gene ends were 3 bases for V and 3 bases for J; bases not matched to a gene: 4. CDR3 protein: CASSFGTVDTEAFF. DNA for the CDR3: TGTGCCAGCAGTTTCGGGACAGTCGACACTGAAGCTTTCTTT.

This clonotype was seen once. V is TRBV4-1 and J is TRBJ2-1; weak D call: TRBD2 (5 bases). Germline V lookup: CDR1 MGHRA, CDR2 YSYEKL. The CDR3 extends over 15 amino acids. V was trimmed by 1 base and J by 7 bases, leaving 14 bases between them. CDR3 protein: CASSQARVSGNEQFF. CDR3 DNA sequence: TGCGCCAGCAGCCAAGCGAGGGTTTCGGGTAATGAGCAGTTCTTC.

There are a few counts of this clonotype. The J gene is TRBJ2-5, the V gene TRBV5-1, with D perhaps matching TRBD2 (6 bases). V lost 6 bases to trimming and J lost 5 bases, with 20 bases between them. The CDR3 runs to 15 residues. The germline CDR1 and CDR2 sequences are SGHRS and YFSETQ. The chain's CDR3 is CASNFGGTRGETQYF. The CDR3 coding sequence is TGCGCCAGCAATTTCGGGGGAACCCGAGGGGAGACCCAGTACTTC. Variable domain in full (rest from reference TRBV5-1 and TRBJ2-5): KAGVTQTPRYLIKTRGQQVTLSCSPISGHRSVSWYQQTPGQGLQFLFEYFSETQRNKGNFPGRFSGRQFSNSRSEMNVSTLELGDSALYLCASNFGGTRGETQYFGPGTRLLVL.

This clonotype was detected many times. The rearrangement links TRBV28 to TRBJ2-2, with 7 bases matching TRBD2. The CDR3 is 15 amino acids. V dropped 3 bases and J dropped 4; count of bases not matched to a gene: 5. Germline CDR1 is MDHEN and CDR2 is SYDVKM. CDR3 residues: CASSLIAGGTGELFF. In nucleotides, the CDR3 is TGTGCCAGCAGTTTGATAGCGGGTGGCACCGGGGAGCTGTTTTTT.

This chain joins TRBV4-2 and TRBJ2-5; possibly TRBD2 for D (6 bases). There are 17 residues in the CDR3. Trimming cost V 1 base and J 4 bases, with 19 bases left between them. In germline, CDR1 is LGHNA, CDR2 YNFKEQ. CDR3 sequence (DNA): TGTGCCAGCAGCCAAGTGCGGACTACCCCTAGGGGAGAGACCCAGTACTTC. Amino acid sequence: CASSQVRTTPRGETQYF.

CDR3 sequence reads: CASSLAVNEKLFF. The CDR3 nucleotides are TGTGCCAGCAGCTTAGCAGTTAATGAAAAACTGTTTTTT. The V gene is TRBV11-2, the J gene TRBJ1-4; no firm D call. Trimming took off 1 base at V and 4 bases at J, with 4 bases between the two ends. The CDR3 totals 13 residues. CDR1 and CDR2 from the germline V gene are SGHAT and FQNNGV.

The genes are TRBV6-1 and TRBJ2-3; 8 positions match TRBD2. Losses at the gene ends were 8 bases for V and 7 bases for J; bases not matched to a gene: 14. This CDR3 has 15 amino acids. CDR1 is MNHNS and CDR2 is SASEGT in the germline V gene. CDR3 coding DNA: TGTGCCAGCGCAAGAGATAGCGGGATCACGAATACGCAGTATTTT. It translates to CASARDSGITNTQYF.

The chain has TRBV2 and TRBJ2-5; perhaps TRBD1 as D (6 bases). Germline V gene sequence: CDR1 SNHLY, CDR2 FYNNEI. CDR3 size: 13 residues. Trimming left V 7 bases short and J 5 bases short, with 14 bases between. CDR3 protein: CASIRGRQETQYF. For the CDR3, the DNA is TGTGCCAGCATCAGGGGAAGGCAGGAGACCCAGTACTTC.

About this clonotype: Given a much more abundant clone one base away, this may be a read error. The chain joins TRBV10-3 to TRBJ2-5; 11 bases agree with TRBD1. With the DNA end fitting TRBJ2-1 better, the J assignment may be wrong. The CDR3 contains 14 residues. CDR1 and CDR2 from the germline V gene are ENHRY and SYGVKD. The DNA for the CDR3 is TGTGCCATCAGTGAGAGGACAGGGGGCGTCGAGCAGTTCTTC. This gives the protein CAISERTGGVEQFF.

This clonotype was counted many times. The chain joins TRBV5-1 to TRBJ2-1, with TRBD2 matching 7 bases. The CDR3 runs to 15 residues. V shed 0 bases and J 6 bases; nucleotides not matched to a gene: 6. Looked up from germline, CDR1 is SGHRS and CDR2 is YFSETQ. The CDR3, as DNA: TGCGCCAGCAGCTTGGTTGCGGGAGTAGTCAATGAGCAGTTCTTC. Its translation: CASSLVAGVVNEQFF.

In its sample, this clonotype was seen many times. The chain recombines TRBV28 with TRBJ1-5; TRBD1 is a possible D gene (6 bases). V shed 6 bases and J shed 4 bases, with 13 bases lying between them. CDR1 MDHEN and CDR2 SYDVKM come from the germline V gene. The length of the CDR3 is 14 residues. CDR3 nucleotides: TGTGCCAGCAGCCCTTACAGGGTAAATCAGCCCCAGCATTTT. The encoded protein is CASSPYRVNQPQHF.

Points on this clonotype: Without the conserved terminal phenylalanine or tryptophan, this CDR3 likely stems from a read error. The rearrangement uses TRBV6-1 and TRBJ2-7; 9 nucleotides line up with TRBD2. The CDR3 length is 16 residues. The junction had 12 bases not matched to a gene; V was cut back by 6 bases and J by 3 bases. The germline gives CDR1 MNHNS, CDR2 SASEGT. In nucleotides, the CDR3 is TGTGCCAGCAGCCGCGAGGGGGGTAGCGGGAGCTACGAGCAGTACTCC. It translates to CASSREGGSGSYEQYS.

The chain employs TRBV6-5 and TRBJ2-1; 14 bases match TRBD2. CDR3 length equals 17 residues. Germline V gives CDR1 MNHEY, CDR2 SVGAGI. V was pared by 4 bases and J by 1 base, with 3 bases of the junction left unmatched. CDR3 in DNA: TGTGCCAGCAGTTTCCGGACTAGCGGGAGGTCCTACAATGAGCAGTTCTTC. The encoded protein is CASSFRTSGRSYNEQFF.

This clonotype was found many times. This rearrangement joins TRBV6-1 to TRBJ1-2, with 8 bases lining up with TRBD1. CDR3 length equals 14 residues. V shed 6 bases, J shed 2 bases, and the junction held 5 bases outside the gene matches. The germline V gene encodes CDR1 MNHNS and CDR2 SASEGT. CDR3 nucleotides: TGTGCCAGCAGGTCGACAGGGGTGAACTATGGCTACACCTTC. Translated: CASRSTGVNYGYTF.

This clonotype was detected many times. The V and J genes are TRBV7-9 and TRBJ2-7; 10 bases fit TRBD2. Trimming at V came to 4 bases and at J to 5 bases, leaving 11 bases not matched to a gene. Germline V gene lookup returns CDR1 SEHNR and CDR2 FQNEAQ (reference sequence). CDR3 length: 16 residues. The DNA for the CDR3 is TGTGCCAGCAGCTCGAAACCGGGACTAGCGTACAACGAGCAGTACTTC. Its translation: CASSSKPGLAYNEQYF.

The sample holds many counts of this clonotype. Written as DNA, the CDR3 is TGCGCCAGCAGGAAGACTAGCGGTAGCGGGGACAATGAGCAGTTCTTC. It specifies CASRKTSGSGDNEQFF. The gene calls are TRBV5-1 and TRBJ2-1; TRBD2 aligns across 9 bases. Germline loops: CDR1 SGHRS, CDR2 YFSETQ. The CDR3 contains 16 residues. Trimming took 5 bases from V and 5 from J; bases not matched to a gene: 11. Supplemented by reference TRBV5-1 and TRBJ2-1, the full variable domain reads KAGVTQTPRYLIKTRGQQVTLSCSPISGHRSVSWYQQTPGQGLQFLFEYFSETQRNKGNFPGRFSGRQFSNSRSEMNVSTLELGDSALYLCASRKTSGSGDNEQFFGPGTRLTVL.

In its sample, this clonotype was seen many times. The genes are TRBV6-2 or TRBV6-3 and TRBJ2-7; D is unclear. V was pared by 5 bases and J by 0 bases, with 20 bases between. CDR1 and CDR2 (germline): MNHEY, SVGEGT. This CDR3 is built from 17 residues. CDR3 in DNA: TGTGCCAGCAGTGAAGCCCTGTCAAACTACATCTCCTACGAGCAGTACTTC. Its translation is CASSEALSNYISYEQYF.

The count of this clonotype is one. The chain combines TRBV28 with TRBJ2-2; no definite D call. V was shortened by 2 bases and J by 3 bases, with 7 bases between the two germline ends. This CDR3 spans 14 amino acids. Germline assignment: CDR1 MDHEN and CDR2 SYDVKM. The CDR3 region is CASSLGQHTGELFF. In nucleotides, the CDR3 is TGTGCCAGCAGTTTAGGGCAGCACACCGGGGAGCTGTTTTTT.

The chain is built from TRBV7-9 and TRBJ2-7, with unresolved D. The germline V and J ends were trimmed by 2 bases and 7 bases, with 15 bases remaining between them. The CDR3 runs 14 residues. CDR1 and CDR2 from the germline V gene are SEHNR and FQNEAQ (reference sequence). CDR3 amino acids: CASSLIESLGEQYF. As DNA, the CDR3 is TGTGCCAGCAGCTTAATCGAGAGTCTGGGGGAGCAGTACTTC.

The CDR3 DNA reads as TGCAGCGTTGGTGTTCAGGATCACAATGAGCAGTTCTTC. This translates into CSVGVQDHNEQFF. The chain joins TRBV29-1 to TRBJ2-1; D unresolved. The CDR3 contains 13 residues. V lost 4 bases, J lost 5 bases, and 12 bases lay in between. Germline V gives CDR1 SQVTM, CDR2 ANQGSEA.